One sample yielded the 17 T cell receptor beta chains listed below, sequenced in a study of cytomegalovirus exposure and HLA in healthy donors. It was with 60 Vbeta and 13 Jbeta primers that the PCR ran. Assay used: immunoSEQ multiplex PCR; TCRdb lists only in-frame clones, some missing. This sample has roughly 78,000 clones, with around 58% found just once. The sample taken for sequencing was PBMCs. Receptor source: a man in his thirties or forties in good health and CMV-seropositive.

About this clone itself: One end of the junction varies from germline; a read error may be responsible. The chain employs TRBV7-7 and TRBJ2-5; 8 bases are a match to TRBD2. The CDR3 totals 16 residues. Germline V lookup: CDR1 SSHAT, CDR2 FNYEAQ (reference sequence). The CDR3 region has the DNA TGTGCTAGCAGCTTAGCCGGGGGGGGGCTTCCAGAGACCCAGTACTTC. This encodes CASSLAGGGLPETQYF.

The J gene is TRBJ2-7, the V gene TRBV5-4; a possible D gene is TRBD2 (6 bases). V lost 7 bases, J lost 2 bases, and 13 bases lay in between. The CDR3 length is 13 residues. Germline V lookup: CDR1 SGHNT, CDR2 YYREEE (reference sequence). DNA of the CDR3: TGTGCCAGCGGGCGGGACGGCACCTACGAGCAGTACTTC. It encodes CASGRDGTYEQYF.

This clone came up once. J is TRBJ1-5 and V is TRBV15; perhaps TRBD1 as D (5 bases). This CDR3 is built from 17 residues. The germline V gene encodes CDR1 LNHNV and CDR2 YYDKDF (reference sequence). Trimming removed 2 bases from V and 0 bases from J, with 14 bases in between. CDR3 nucleotides: TGTGCCACCAGCAGACCGACCCTCCAGGGTAGCAATCAGCCCCAGCATTTT. Residues: CATSRPTLQGSNQPQHF.

The chain employs TRBV29-1 and TRBJ1-4; a possible D gene is TRBD1 (5 bases). The CDR3 has 12 amino acids. Looked up from germline, CDR1 is SQVTM and CDR2 is ANQGSEA. The V and J ends lost 4 bases and 12 bases respectively, with 15 bases between them. The CDR3 loop is CSVATWSGELFF. The DNA for the CDR3 is TGCAGCGTTGCAACGTGGTCGGGGGAACTGTTTTTT.

This clone has only one observation. This sequence joins TRBV27 and TRBJ2-3; D gene ambiguous. Per the germline V gene, CDR1 is MNHEY and CDR2 is SMNVEV (reference sequence). CDR3 size: 13 residues. V lost 5 bases and J lost 1, with 7 bases in between. The CDR3 protein is CASSPLGTDTQYF. The CDR3 coding sequence is TGTGCCAGCAGTCCTCTCGGCACAGATACGCAGTATTTT.

The chain is built from TRBV21-1 and TRBJ2-7; no DNA check was done on the table's D call, TRBD2. TRBV21-1 is recorded as a pseudogene. The CDR3 loop spans 15 amino acids. CDR3 region: CASSKRGEERYEQYF. In DNA, the CDR3 is TGTGCCAGCAGCAAACGCGGAGAAGAGCGATACGAGCAGTACTTC.

The chain combines TRBV27 with TRBJ2-7; 11 nucleotides agree with TRBD1. The CDR3 spans 14 residues. The junction had 8 bases not matched to a gene; V was cut back by 7 bases and J by 6 bases. Germline V lookup: CDR1 MNHEY, CDR2 SMNVEV (reference sequence). CDR3 nucleotides: TGTGCCAGCACCGAAGGGGGGACAGGGGGCGAGCAGTACTTC. Protein product: CASTEGGTGGEQYF.

The V call is TRBV2, the J call TRBJ1-1; no clear D. The CDR3 loop spans 13 amino acids. Trimming cost V 6 bases and J 2 bases, with 10 bases left between them. The germline V gene encodes CDR1 SNHLY and CDR2 FYNNEI. The CDR3 protein is CASRSSANTEAFF. CDR3 coding DNA: TGTGCCAGCAGGAGCTCCGCAAACACTGAAGCTTTCTTT.

The chain employs TRBV5-6 and TRBJ1-2; TRBD1 aligns across 11 bases. The CDR3 is 17 residues long. With 4 bases clipped from V and 1 base from J, the junction kept 9 bases outside the gene matches. The germline V gene has CDR1 SGHDT and CDR2 YYEEEE. The DNA of the CDR3 is TGTGCCAGCAGCCCCGTACTTGGGACAGGGGGTAACTATGGCTACACCTTC. The encoded protein is CASSPVLGTGGNYGYTF.

The rearrangement links TRBV5-4 to TRBJ1-2, with 8 bases fitting TRBD1. The V and J ends lost 4 bases and 4 bases, in that order; junction bases with no gene match: 9. CDR1 and CDR2 (germline): SGHNT, YYREEE (reference sequence). There are 15 residues in the CDR3. The CDR3 here is CASSLDRGNGYGYTF. CDR3 in DNA: TGTGCCAGCAGCCTAGACAGGGGTAACGGCTATGGCTACACCTTC.

Only a few counts were recorded for this clone. The chain joins TRBV7-3 to TRBJ2-7; D is possibly TRBD1 (5 bases). Trimming took 1 base from V and 5 from J, leaving 9 bases between them. The CDR3 has 13 amino acids. Germline lookup yields CDR1 SGHTA and CDR2 FQGTGA. CDR3: CASSLSRVHEQYF. The CDR3, as DNA: TGTGCCAGCAGCTTAAGCAGGGTCCACGAGCAGTACTTC.

The chain is built from TRBV2 and TRBJ2-3; D is uncertain. The CDR3 runs to 16 residues. From germline, CDR1 is SNHLY and CDR2 FYNNEI. Trimming left V 6 bases short and J 1 base short, with 17 bases between. CDR3 nucleotides: TGTGCCAGCAGGCTTCGTGTAGCCCGGCGCACAGATACGCAGTATTTT. Residues: CASRLRVARRTDTQYF.

This chain uses TRBV5-1 with TRBJ2-7; 9 bases align to TRBD2. J lost 5 bases, V lost 0 bases, and 9 bases had no gene match. Germline-derived CDR1 and CDR2 are SGHRS and YFSETQ. The CDR3 consists of 16 residues. The CDR3: CASSLEAGGPGNEQYF. In DNA, the CDR3 is TGCGCCAGCAGCTTGGAGGCGGGAGGGCCGGGGAACGAGCAGTACTTC.

This chain links TRBV2 with TRBJ2-7, with a weak D call TRBD2 (6 bases). CDR3 length: 15 residues. Trimming removed 2 bases from V and 6 bases from J, with 17 bases in between. CDR1 and CDR2 from the germline V gene are SNHLY and FYNNEI. DNA of the CDR3: TGTGCCAGCAGTGAAAGCGGGCGGGCCCCCTTCGAGCAGTACTTC. It specifies CASSESGRAPFEQYF.

The V and J genes are TRBV13 and TRBJ1-1, with TRBD1 as a possible D gene (6 bases). V shed 3 bases and J shed 7 bases, with 18 bases lying between them. The CDR3 contains 15 residues. Germline CDR1 PRHDT, CDR2 FYEKMQ (reference sequence). The DNA of the CDR3 is TGTGCCAGCAGCTTGTTCGGGGGGCGGGTCAATGAAGCTTTCTTT. The encoded protein is CASSLFGGRVNEAFF.

The chain employs TRBV21-1 and TRBJ2-7; the table's D call, TRBD1, was not checked against the DNA. TRBV21-1 is a pseudogene locus. CDR3 length: 14 residues. CDR3 in DNA: TGTGCCAGCAGCAAAAAACAGAACTTGGACGAGCAGTACTTC. Residues: CASSKKQNLDEQYF.

A few counts support this clone. V usage is TRBV6-5 and J usage is TRBJ2-7, with D perhaps TRBD2 (6 bases). The CDR3 loop spans 15 amino acids. CDR1 is MNHEY, CDR2 SVGAGI, per germline. Between the trimmed V and J ends, which lost 0 bases and 5 bases, there was a span of 14 bases. Here the CDR3 reads CASSYSGGALDEQYF. CDR3 sequence (DNA): TGTGCCAGCAGTTACTCCGGAGGGGCCTTGGACGAGCAGTACTTC.